This paragraph covers one T cell receptor (beta chain) sequence. The target antigen is unknown. The data originate from a study of identical twins. Findings of the study overall: Donors were not followed over many years; analysis was cross-sectional. The degree of excess twin sharing was weaker in beta out-of-frame sequences. A lower insertion count was a feature of abundant cord blood beta clonotypes, with no such feature in memory repertoires.

A universal primer binding site was introduced by template switching. The final cDNA contained unique molecular identifiers. From the 5' RACE reads, TCRdb called clonotypes with MiXCR, one entry per CDR3 protein. There are about 810,000 distinct CDR3 sequences in the sample; more than 9% occur only once, and about 1.6% lies in the top ten. Losses at the gene ends were 3 bases for V and 5 bases for J; bases not matched to a gene: 12. CDR1 and CDR2 (germline): SGHAT, FQDESV (reference sequence). The length of the CDR3 is 19 residues. These data were also filed under a second study, of yellow fever vaccine responses in identical twins.

Sequencing was performed on PBMCs. This clonotype was obtained from a woman between 18 and 30 years old in good health. The chain combines TRBV11-1 with TRBJ2-3; TRBD2 matches 15 bases. The CDR3 sequence: CASSFKLGLAGGFEDTQYF. The CDR3 DNA reads as TGTGCCAGCAGCTTTAAGTTGGGACTAGCGGGAGGCTTTGAAGATACGCAGTATTTT.